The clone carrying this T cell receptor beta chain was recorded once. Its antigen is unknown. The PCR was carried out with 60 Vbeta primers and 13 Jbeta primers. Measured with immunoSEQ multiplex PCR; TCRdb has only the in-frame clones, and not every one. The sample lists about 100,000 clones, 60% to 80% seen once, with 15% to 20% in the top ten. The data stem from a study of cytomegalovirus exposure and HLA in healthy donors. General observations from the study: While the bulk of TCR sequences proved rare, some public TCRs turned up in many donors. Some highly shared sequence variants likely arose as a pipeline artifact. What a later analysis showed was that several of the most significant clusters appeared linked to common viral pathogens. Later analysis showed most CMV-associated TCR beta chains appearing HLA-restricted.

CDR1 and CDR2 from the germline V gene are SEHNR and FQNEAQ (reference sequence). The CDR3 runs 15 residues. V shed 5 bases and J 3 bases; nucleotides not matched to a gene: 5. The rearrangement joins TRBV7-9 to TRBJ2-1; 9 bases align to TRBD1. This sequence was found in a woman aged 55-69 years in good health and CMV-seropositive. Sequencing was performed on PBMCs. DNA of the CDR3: TGTGCCAGCAGCCTGGGGGGACAGGGCTACAATGAGCAGTTCTTC. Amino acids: CASSLGGQGYNEQFF.